This TCR beta chain was sequenced in a study of post-analysis software for immune sequencing data (dated by TCRdb to the mid-2010s). About the full investigation: Relapsing-remitting, secondary progressive and progressive-relapsing multiple sclerosis were recorded as disease courses, and subtype annotation was lacking for some patients. The multiple sclerosis patient repertoires were compared with ten to eleven previously published healthy control repertoires from donors aged about 6 to 28 years. A subset of samples was prepared in parallel using single-end sample barcoding, then pooled and co-amplified after Illumina adapter ligation. What the authors observed across the whole study: The control group was slightly older than the multiple sclerosis patient group. Compared with controls, multiple sclerosis patients had significantly lower normalized Chao1 diversity, a finding suggesting substantial peripheral T-cell clonal expansion. When samples were clustered directly using the F measure, samples prepared in the same batch co-clustered strongly, which prompted a batch-effect correction. Significantly higher frequencies in patients than in controls were found for about five TRBV segments, including TRBV5-6, TRBV5-1 and TRBV20-1.

To demonstrate the VDJtools post-analysis software, the study profiled TCR beta repertoires from the peripheral blood of 13 young patients with multiple sclerosis. The patients with multiple sclerosis were children and adolescents between about 6 and 17 years of age. Points on this clonotype: The antigen this receptor binds is unknown. Nothing much larger sits one base from this clone, and base qualities are not available.

Reading from cysteine to phenylalanine, the CDR3 counts 17 amino acids. CDR3 DNA is the only sequence kept; it has 51 bases, read in frame from the first base. The germline V gene encodes CDR1 SEHNR and CDR2 FQNEAQ (reference sequence). V is clipped by 2 bases and J by 11 bases, and the sequence between their germline boundaries is 27 bases long. Libraries were constructed by PCR. Instrument on record: Illumina HiSeq 2500. Unique molecular identifiers were incorporated into TCR beta cDNA libraries to reduce PCR and sequencing biases. Every 1 to 10 million input T cells yielded about 500,000 cDNA molecules, meaning each molecule approximated one T cell. The patient libraries were prepared and sequenced with the same protocol used for the earlier healthy control dataset. Within a given batch, samples were prepared together, multiplexed and sequenced on the same HiSeq lane. From the authors' description of their analysis: Raw barcoded reads were processed with MIGEC, discarding single-read molecular identifier groups before consensus assembly and CDR3 extraction. VDJtools was used for post-analysis of the clonotype tables, with diversity normalized by down-sampling every dataset to the smallest sample size. To correct batch-related cross-sample contamination, repertoire overlap clustering matched CDR3 amino acid sequences but not nucleotide sequences. TCRdb passed the public sequencing reads through fastp at Q25 and MiXCR, retaining productive beta sequences. Duplicate CDR3 protein sequences are folded into a single record with the most common DNA and genes. TCRdb, not the original authors, processed these V and J calls. The sample data list 500,000 to 600,000 distinct CDR3 sequences, and about 44% of these were observed just once. In total, the top ten clones hold approximately 1.7% of the sample.

The sequence is built from TRBV7-9 and TRBJ2-5; no D gene call is confident. Material: blood. This clonotype originated in a girl aged 10-17 years with multiple sclerosis. The DNA sequence is TGTGCCAGCAGCTTATTAGCTCCTTTGTCGTCCTTTGATGAGCAGTACTTC. Protein translation: CASSLLAPLSSFDEQYF.